The subject of this entry is one TCR beta chain. Its antigen is undetermined. Sample-barcoded 5' priming and a J-beta primer mix drove a second PCR of about 6 to 11 cycles. A 12-random-nucleotide template-switch adaptor tagged each cDNA molecule. TCRdb called the 5' RACE reads again in MiXCR, with one record for every CDR3 protein. Of about 400,000 distinct CDR3 sequences listed, 45% to 65% were seen once; the top ten hold under 60%. Looked up from germline, CDR1 is MDHEN and CDR2 is SYDVKM. With 3 bases removed from V and 9 bases from J, the gap between germline ends came to 12 bases. This CDR3 is built from 14 residues. This entry is derived from a study of blood T cells in healthy people across ages. The study's findings and limits: Naive T cell percentage and TCR beta diversity correlated strongly. PBMCs that were unsorted prevented a conclusive naive versus antigen-experienced comparison.

The V and J genes are TRBV28 and TRBJ1-6; D perhaps matches TRBD1 (6 bases). This TCR was sampled from a man in his 60s in good health. The sample comprised blood. This CDR3 is CASSFRGAGSPLHF. As DNA, the CDR3 is TGTGCCAGCAGTTTTCGGGGGGCGGGTTCACCCCTCCACTTT.